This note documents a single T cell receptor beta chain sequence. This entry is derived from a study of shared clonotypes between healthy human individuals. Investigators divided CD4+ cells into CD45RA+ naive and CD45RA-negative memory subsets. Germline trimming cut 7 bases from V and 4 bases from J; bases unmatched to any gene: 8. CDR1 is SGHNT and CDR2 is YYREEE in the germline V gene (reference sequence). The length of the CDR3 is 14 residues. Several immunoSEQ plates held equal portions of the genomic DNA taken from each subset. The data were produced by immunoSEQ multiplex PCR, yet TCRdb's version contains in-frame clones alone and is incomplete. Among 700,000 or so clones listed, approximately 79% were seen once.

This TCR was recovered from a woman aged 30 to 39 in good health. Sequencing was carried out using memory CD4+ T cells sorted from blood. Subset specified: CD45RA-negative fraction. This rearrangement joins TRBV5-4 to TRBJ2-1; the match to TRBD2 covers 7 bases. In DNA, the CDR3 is TGTGCCAGCGAAATAGCGGGCCAGTACAATGAGCAGTTCTTC. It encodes CASEIAGQYNEQFF.